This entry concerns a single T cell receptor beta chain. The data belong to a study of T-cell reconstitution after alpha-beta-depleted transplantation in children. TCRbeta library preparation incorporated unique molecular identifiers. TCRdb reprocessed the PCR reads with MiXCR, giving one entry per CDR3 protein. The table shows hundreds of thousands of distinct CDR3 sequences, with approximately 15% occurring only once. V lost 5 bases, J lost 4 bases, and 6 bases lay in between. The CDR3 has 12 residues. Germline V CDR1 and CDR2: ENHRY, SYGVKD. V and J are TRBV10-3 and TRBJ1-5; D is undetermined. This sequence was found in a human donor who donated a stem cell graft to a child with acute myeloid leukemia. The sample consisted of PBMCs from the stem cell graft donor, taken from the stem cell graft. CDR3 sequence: CAISQENQPQHF. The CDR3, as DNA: TGTGCCATCAGTCAGGAGAATCAGCCCCAGCATTTT.